A selection of T cell receptor beta chains follows, all from one sample in a study of CD8+ T cells in alopecia areata. Clones were read by immunoSEQ multiplex PCR, and TCRdb kept only the in-frame ones, dropping some. The table records over 150,000 clones, less than 70% of them present only once. The material was CD4+ T cells sorted from blood, obtained at week 24, from a patient treated with tofacitinib. The receptors were sampled from a human donor with alopecia areata. Each CDR3 is given with its conserved first and last residue. A D gene is named only where the DNA matches it firmly. Only part of the rows carry a size: once, few, many, or a class if the clone is expanded.

TRBD2 few TRBJ2-7 TRBV4-1 TGCGCCAGCAGCCAAGCTCTAGCGGGGAGCTCCTACGAGCAGTACTTC CASSQALAGSSYEQYF
NA NA TRBJ1-1 TRBV27 TGTGCCAGCAGTTTGACAGAGAACACTGAAGCTTTCTTT CASSLTENTEAFF
NA NA TRBJ1-3 TRBV5-6 TGTGCCAGCAGCTTGGGACAGGCAATCTCTGGAAACACCATATATTTT CASSLGQAISGNTIYF
NA NA TRBJ1-6 TRBV7-9 TGTGCCAGCAGCGACCGAAATTCACCCCTCCACTTT CASSDRNSPLHF
NA NA TRBJ2-1 TRBV25-1 TGTGCCAGCAGTGAATCATCCGGGGCGAATGAGCAGTTCTTC CASSESSGANEQFF
TRBD1 NA TRBJ1-1 TRBV5-6 TGTGCCAGCAGCTTCACCGGGACAGGGGGCCTGGCTTTCTTT CASSFTGTGGLAFF
NA NA TRBJ2-1 TRBV11-3 TGTGCCAGCAGCTTAGATATTAATGAGCAGTTCTTC CASSLDINEQFF
NA few TRBJ2-5 TRBV7-8 TGTGCCAGCAGCTTAAACAGGGTGGACCAAGAGACCCAGTACTTC CASSLNRVDQETQYF
NA few TRBJ1-3 TRBV11-2 TGTGCCAGCAGCCTGCGAAACACCATATATTTT CASSLRNTIYF
NA NA TRBJ2-7 TRBV11-2 TGTGCCAGCAGTCAGGACTTCTACGAGCAGTACTTC CASSQDFYEQYF
NA few TRBJ1-1 TRBV30 TGTGCCTGGAGTGTAGAACTGAACACTGAAGCTTTCTTT CAWSVELNTEAFF
NA NA TRBJ2-7 TRBV30 TGTGCCTGGAGTGTACTCAGTACAGGGCAGTACTTC CAWSVLSTGQYF
NA NA TRBJ2-5 TRBV5-1 TGCGCCAGCAGCTCCTCCCCCCCGGGGAACCAAGAGACCCAGTACTTC CASSSSPPGNQETQYF
NA NA TRBJ2-5 TRBV30 TGTGCCTGGAAAGGAGCCGGGACCCAGTACTTC CAWKGAGTQYF
NA once TRBJ1-1 TRBV29-1 TGCAGCGTCCTACCTAGGACATCGAACACTGAAGCTTTCTTT CSVLPRTSNTEAFF
NA NA TRBJ2-3 TRBV29-1 TGCAGCGTTGAGGGCGGACCTAGCACAGATACGCAGTATTTT CSVEGGPSTDTQYF
TRBD1 NA TRBJ1-1 TRBV29-1 TGCAGCGCCGTGGACAGGCTGAACACTGAAGCTTTCTTT CSAVDRLNTEAFF
NA NA TRBJ2-3 TRBV9 TGTGCCAGCAGCGTAGTTACCAGCACAGATACGCAGTATTTT CASSVVTSTDTQYF
NA NA TRBJ1-1 TRBV15 TGTGCCACCAGCAGTTCGGGCACTGAAGCTTTCTTT CATSSSGTEAFF
TRBD1 NA TRBJ2-1 TRBV10-3 TGTGCCATCAGTGAGTCCCCAGGACAGGGCGATGAGCAGTTCTTC CAISESPGQGDEQFF
TRBD1 once TRBJ1-2 TRBV25-1 TGTGCCAGCAGTGAACCAAAGCACAGGGGCTTAGGCTACACCTTC CASSEPKHRGLGYTF
NA few TRBJ2-5 TRBV4-2 TGTGCCAGCAGCCTAAGCTCTGGTTCGGAGACCCAGTACTTC CASSLSSGSETQYF
NA NA TRBJ2-3 TRBV6-5 TGTGCCAGCCCTCCGAGGAGGGCTAGCACAGATACGCAGTATTTT CASPPRRASTDTQYF
NA NA TRBJ2-5 TRBV7-9 TGTGCCAGCAGCTTACCGGGAACCCAAGAGACCCAGTACTTC CASSLPGTQETQYF
NA few TRBJ2-5 TRBV7-2 TGTGCCAGCAGCTTAGGTCCAAGAGAGACCCAGTACTTC CASSLGPRETQYF
TRBD2 few TRBJ2-2 TRBV7-2 TGTGCCAGCAGCTTACAAGCGGGGGTAAACACCGGGGAGCTGTTTTTT CASSLQAGVNTGELFF
NA NA TRBJ2-6 TRBV15 TGTGCCACCAGCAGAGTGGGGGTTGGGGCCAACGTCCTGACTTTC CATSRVGVGANVLTF
NA NA TRBJ2-2 TRBV27 TGTGCCAGCAGTTTATTGGGGATTGGGGTTGAGGGAGCCGGGGAGCTGTTTTTT CASSLLGIGVEGAGELFF
NA NA TRBJ1-5 TRBV6-5 TGTGCCAGCAGCGGACGCAATCAGCCCCAGCATTTT CASSGRNQPQHF
TRBD2 NA TRBJ2-1 TRBV6-5 TGTGCCAGCAGTGCACTAGCGGGGGGGCTTTATGAGCAGTTCTTC CASSALAGGLYEQFF
NA few TRBJ2-1 TRBV6-7 TGTGCCAGCACCGAAATTGGGTGGTCCTACAATGAGCAGTTCTTC CASTEIGWSYNEQFF
TRBD2 NA TRBJ2-6 TRBV14 TGTGCCAGCAGCACTAGCGCTGGGGCCAACGTCCTGACTTTC CASSTSAGANVLTF
TRBD1 few TRBJ2-2 TRBV30 TGTGCCTACAACAGGGGGAACACCGGGGAGCTGTTTTTT CAYNRGNTGELFF
NA NA TRBJ2-3 TRBV18 TGTGCCAGCTCCTCGTACGGGGGCTTCACAGATACGCAGTATTTT CASSSYGGFTDTQYF
NA NA TRBJ2-4 TRBV29-1 TGCAGCGTTGCTTGGGTTCAAGGACGGGGAGCCAAAAACATTCAGTACTTC CSVAWVQGRGAKNIQYF
NA NA TRBJ1-2 TRBV2 TGTGCCAGCAGTGAAGCCCTGGGCTACACCTTC CASSEALGYTF
NA NA TRBJ2-7 TRBV6-5 TGTGCCAGCAGTAGGACCTCCTTCTACGAGCAGTACTTC CASSRTSFYEQYF
TRBD1 NA TRBJ2-7 TRBV29-1 TGCAGCGGACTCGGGACAGATTTTACCGAGCAGTACTTC CSGLGTDFTEQYF
TRBD1 NA TRBJ2-7 TRBV6-5 TGTGCCAGCAGTTACGCGAGCGGACAGGGGTCCTACGAGCAGTACTTC CASSYASGQGSYEQYF
TRBD1 few TRBJ2-7 TRBV6-5 TGTGCCAGCAGGTCCGGGACAGCCTACGAGCAGTACTTC CASRSGTAYEQYF
NA once TRBJ2-7 TRBV11-2 TGTGCCAGCAGCCCACGACCGCGGGACGAGCAGTACTTC CASSPRPRDEQYF
NA once TRBJ2-4 TRBV2 TGTGCCAGCATGACCGACACCATTCAGTACTTC CASMTDTIQYF